This T cell receptor beta chain was recorded in a study of vaccination effects on CD4 cells after COVID-19. Notes on the study in general: Relatively few convalescent patients took part in the study, which had no early post-infection timepoints.

In germline, CDR1 is SGHTA, CDR2 FQGNSA. V was trimmed by 6 bases and J by 12 bases, leaving 20 bases between them. This CDR3 spans 13 amino acids. Antigen-specific CD4+ T cell clonotypes were called by their expansion after viral peptide-pool culture in ViraFEST. The culture ran for 10 days before CD4+ T cells were isolated. In the vaccine recipients, nucleocapsid antibodies were negative and there was no prior SARS-CoV-2 infection. For each well, 2 million to 2.5 million PBMC were cultured with 8 to 10 IU/ml IL-2 and around 10 ug/ml peptides. In regard to this clone: Its antigen is still unknown.

Assay: immunoSEQ multiplex PCR; the TCRdb copy retains only in-frame clones and omits some. The profile covers some 41,000 clones, with around 76% appearing a single time and approximately 10% taken by the ten largest. This material consisted of CD4+ T cells from PBMCs cultured with SARS-CoV-2 spike peptides, taken before COVID-19 vaccination. J is TRBJ1-1 and V is TRBV7-2, with D unresolved. The clonotype originates from a human donor who received a COVID-19 vaccine. The CDR3 coding sequence is TGTGCCAGCAGTCCAGGCGGGCCGAAGGTGACTTTCTTT. This codes for CASSPGGPKVTFF.